The present T cell receptor beta chain was sequenced within a study of T cell clusters in autoimmune cytopenias. TRB rearrangements were amplified by touch-down multiplex PCR with mixed TRB-A/B primers. No DNA is given; TCRdb re-called the multiplex PCR reads and lists each CDR3 protein once. This repertoire includes some 7,700 distinct CDR3 sequences. Per the germline V gene, CDR1 is SGHNT and CDR2 is YYREEE (reference sequence). CDR3 size: 16 residues. About 39,000 genome equivalents of blood DNA were amplified for TRB. The chain employs TRBV5-4 and TRBJ1-5; TCRdb's D call of TRBD1 is untestable without DNA. This TCR was recovered from a human donor with an autoimmune cytopenia or autoimmune hepatitis (not recorded which). The sample was peripheral blood. The CDR3 protein is CASSWTGDRGNQPQHF.